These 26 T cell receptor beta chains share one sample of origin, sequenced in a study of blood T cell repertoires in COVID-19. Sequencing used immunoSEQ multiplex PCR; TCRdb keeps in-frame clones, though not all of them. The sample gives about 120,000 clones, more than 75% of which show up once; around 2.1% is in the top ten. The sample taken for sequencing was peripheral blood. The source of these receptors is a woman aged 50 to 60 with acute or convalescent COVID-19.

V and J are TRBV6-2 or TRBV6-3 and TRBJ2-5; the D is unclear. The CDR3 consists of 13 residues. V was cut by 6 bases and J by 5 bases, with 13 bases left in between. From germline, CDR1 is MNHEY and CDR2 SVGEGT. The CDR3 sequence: CASSRGKAETQYF. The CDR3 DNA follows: TGTGCCAGCAGCAGAGGAAAGGCGGAGACCCAGTACTTC.

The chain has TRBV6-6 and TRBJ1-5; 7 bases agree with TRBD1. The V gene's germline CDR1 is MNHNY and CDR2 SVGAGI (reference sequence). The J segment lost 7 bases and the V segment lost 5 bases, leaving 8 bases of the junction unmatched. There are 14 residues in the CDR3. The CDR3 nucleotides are TGTGCCAGCAGTCCCCAGGGGGAGGCGCAGCCCCAGCATTTT. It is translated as CASSPQGEAQPQHF.

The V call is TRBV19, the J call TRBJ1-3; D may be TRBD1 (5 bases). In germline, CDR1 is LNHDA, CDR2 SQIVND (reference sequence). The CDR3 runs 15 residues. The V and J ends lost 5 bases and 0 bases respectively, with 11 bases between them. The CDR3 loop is CASSVGPVSGNTIYF. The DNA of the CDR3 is TGTGCCAGTAGTGTGGGGCCGGTCTCTGGAAACACCATATATTTT.

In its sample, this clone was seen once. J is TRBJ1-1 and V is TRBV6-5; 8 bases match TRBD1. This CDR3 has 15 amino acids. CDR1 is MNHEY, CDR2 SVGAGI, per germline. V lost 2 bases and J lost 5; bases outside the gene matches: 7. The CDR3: CASSYTGTGNTEAFF. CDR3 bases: TGTGCCAGCAGTTACACCGGGACAGGTAATACTGAAGCTTTCTTT.

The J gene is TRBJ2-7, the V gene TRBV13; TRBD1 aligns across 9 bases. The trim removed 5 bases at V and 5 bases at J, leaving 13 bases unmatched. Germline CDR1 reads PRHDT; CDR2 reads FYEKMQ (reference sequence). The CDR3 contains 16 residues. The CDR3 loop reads CASSHPTGDRDDEQYF. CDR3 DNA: TGTGCCAGCAGCCATCCGACAGGGGACAGGGACGACGAGCAGTACTTC.

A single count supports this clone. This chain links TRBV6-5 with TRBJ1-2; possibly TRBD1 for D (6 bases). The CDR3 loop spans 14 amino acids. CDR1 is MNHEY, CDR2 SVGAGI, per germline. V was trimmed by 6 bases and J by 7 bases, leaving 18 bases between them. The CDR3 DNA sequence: TGTGCCAGCAGCCCATCGGGGGGGGCAGGTGGCTACACCTTC. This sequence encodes CASSPSGGAGGYTF.

The CDR3 is CASSLAGGFSYNEQFF. Written as DNA, the CDR3 is TGTGCCAGCAGTTTAGCGGGGGGCTTCTCCTACAATGAGCAGTTCTTC. The V call is TRBV2, the J call TRBJ2-1; 10 nucleotides line up with TRBD2. J lost 0 bases, V lost 5 bases, and 4 bases had no gene match. Per the germline V gene, CDR1 is SNHLY and CDR2 is FYNNEI. There are 16 residues in the CDR3. Full variable domain (remainder filled in from reference TRBV2 and TRBJ2-1): EPEVTQTPSHQVTQMGQEVILRCVPISNHLYFYWYRQILGQKVEFLVSFYNNEISEKSEIFDDQFSVERPDGSNFTLKIRSTKLEDSAMYFCASSLAGGFSYNEQFFGPGTRLTVL.

CDR3 coding DNA: TGTGCCTGGAGCCTGGACAGGGGGAATGGCTACACCTTC. Translation: CAWSLDRGNGYTF. The chain links TRBV30 to TRBJ1-2, with 10 nucleotides matching TRBD1. CDR3 length: 13 amino acids. Per germline, CDR1 GTSNPN and CDR2 SVGIG (reference sequence). Unmatched junction bases numbered 4, after V lost 3 bases and J lost 6 bases.

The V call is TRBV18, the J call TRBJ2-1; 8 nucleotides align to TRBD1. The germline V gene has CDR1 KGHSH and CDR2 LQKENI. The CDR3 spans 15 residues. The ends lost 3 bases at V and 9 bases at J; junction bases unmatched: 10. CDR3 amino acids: CASSPSGGTGFEQFF. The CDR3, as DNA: TGTGCCAGCTCACCTTCAGGGGGCACTGGCTTTGAGCAGTTCTTC.

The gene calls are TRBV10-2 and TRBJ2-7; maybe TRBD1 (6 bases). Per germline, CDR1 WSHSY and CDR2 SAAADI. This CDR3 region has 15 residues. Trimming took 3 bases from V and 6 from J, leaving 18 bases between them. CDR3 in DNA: TGCGCCAGCAGTGAACCGGGACACTCCTACGGCGAGCAGTACTTC. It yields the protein CASSEPGHSYGEQYF.

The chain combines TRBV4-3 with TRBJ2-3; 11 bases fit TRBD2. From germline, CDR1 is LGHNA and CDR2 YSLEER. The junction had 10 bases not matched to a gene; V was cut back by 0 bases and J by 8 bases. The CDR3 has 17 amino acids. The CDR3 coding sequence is TGCGCCAGCAGCCAAGATATTGGGACTAGCGGCTGGGGTACGCAGTATTTT. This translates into CASSQDIGTSGWGTQYF.

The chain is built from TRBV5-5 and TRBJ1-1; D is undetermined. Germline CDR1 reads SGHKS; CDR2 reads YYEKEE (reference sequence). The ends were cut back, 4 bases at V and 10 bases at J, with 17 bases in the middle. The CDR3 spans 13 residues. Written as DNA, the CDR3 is TGTGCCAGCAGCCCCCCAGGTTCTTTCAGAGCTTTCTTT. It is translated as CASSPPGSFRAFF. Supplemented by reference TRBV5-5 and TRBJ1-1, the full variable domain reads DAGVTQSPTHLIKTRGQQVTLRCSPISGHKSVSWYQQVLGQGPQFIFQYYEKEERGRGNFPDRFSARQFPNYSSELNVNALLLGDSALYLCASSPPGSFRAFFGQGTRLTVV.

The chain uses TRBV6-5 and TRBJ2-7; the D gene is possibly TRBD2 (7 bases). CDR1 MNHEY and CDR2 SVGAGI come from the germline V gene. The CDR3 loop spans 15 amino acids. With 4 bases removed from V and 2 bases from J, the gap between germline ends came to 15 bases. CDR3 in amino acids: CASSFGGLRPYEQYF. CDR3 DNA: TGTGCCAGCAGTTTCGGGGGGCTAAGACCCTACGAGCAGTACTTC.

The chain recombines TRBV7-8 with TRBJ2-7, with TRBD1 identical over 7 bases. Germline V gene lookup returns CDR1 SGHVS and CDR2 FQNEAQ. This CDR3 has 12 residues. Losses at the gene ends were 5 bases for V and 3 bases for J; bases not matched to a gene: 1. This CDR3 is CASSRQGYEQYF. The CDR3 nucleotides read TGTGCCAGCAGCCGACAGGGCTACGAGCAGTACTTC.

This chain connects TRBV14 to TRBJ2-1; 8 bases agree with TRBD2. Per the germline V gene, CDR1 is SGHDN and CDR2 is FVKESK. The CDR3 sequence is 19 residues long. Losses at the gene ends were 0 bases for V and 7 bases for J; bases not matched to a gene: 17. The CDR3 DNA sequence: TGTGCCAGCAGCCAAGATCTTTTAACGGACCGGGGGGGCCAAAATGAGCAGTTCTTC. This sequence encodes CASSQDLLTDRGGQNEQFF. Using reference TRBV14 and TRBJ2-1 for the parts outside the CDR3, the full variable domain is EAGVTQFPSHSVIEKGQTVTLRCDPISGHDNLYWYRRVMGKEIKFLLHFVKESKQDESGMPNNRFLAERTGGTYSTLKVQPAELEDSGVYFCASSQDLLTDRGGQNEQFFGPGTRLTVL.

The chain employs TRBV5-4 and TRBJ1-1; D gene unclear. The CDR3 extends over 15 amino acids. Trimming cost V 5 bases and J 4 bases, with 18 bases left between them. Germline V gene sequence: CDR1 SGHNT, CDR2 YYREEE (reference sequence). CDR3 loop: CASSYNAGSGTEAFF. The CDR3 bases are TGTGCCAGCAGTTATAACGCAGGAAGCGGCACTGAAGCTTTCTTT.

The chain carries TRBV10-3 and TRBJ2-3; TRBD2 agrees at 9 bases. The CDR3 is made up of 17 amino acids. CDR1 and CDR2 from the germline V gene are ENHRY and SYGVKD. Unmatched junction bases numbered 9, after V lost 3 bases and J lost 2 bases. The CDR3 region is CAISDARASGDTDTQYF. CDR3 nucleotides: TGTGCCATCAGTGACGCCCGGGCTAGCGGGGACACAGATACGCAGTATTTT.

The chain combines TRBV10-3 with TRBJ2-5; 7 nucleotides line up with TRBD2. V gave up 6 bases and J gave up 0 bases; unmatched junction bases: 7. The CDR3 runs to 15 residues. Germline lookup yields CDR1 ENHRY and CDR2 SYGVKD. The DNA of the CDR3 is TGTGCCATCAGCCGCGGGCGGGGGAACCAAGAGACCCAGTACTTC. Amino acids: CAISRGRGNQETQYF.

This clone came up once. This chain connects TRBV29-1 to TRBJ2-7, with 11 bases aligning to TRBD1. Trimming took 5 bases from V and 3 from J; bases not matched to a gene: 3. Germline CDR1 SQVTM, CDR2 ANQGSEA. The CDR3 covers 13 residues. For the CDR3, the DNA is TGCAGCGTTACCGGGACAGGGGGCTACGAGCAGTACTTC. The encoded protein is CSVTGTGGYEQYF.

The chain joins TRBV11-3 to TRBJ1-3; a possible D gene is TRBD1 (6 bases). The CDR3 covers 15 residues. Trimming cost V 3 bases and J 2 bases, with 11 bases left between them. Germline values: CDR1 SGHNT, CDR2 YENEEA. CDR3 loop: CASSFQGTAGNTIYF. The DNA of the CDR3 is TGTGCCAGCAGCTTCCAGGGGACGGCTGGAAACACCATATATTTT. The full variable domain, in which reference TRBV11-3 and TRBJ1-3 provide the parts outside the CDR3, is EAGVVQSPRYKIIEKKQPVAFWCNPISGHNTLYWYLQNLGQGPELLIRYENEEAVDDSQLPKDRFSAERLKGVDSTLKIQPAELGDSAVYLCASSFQGTAGNTIYFGEGSWLTVV.

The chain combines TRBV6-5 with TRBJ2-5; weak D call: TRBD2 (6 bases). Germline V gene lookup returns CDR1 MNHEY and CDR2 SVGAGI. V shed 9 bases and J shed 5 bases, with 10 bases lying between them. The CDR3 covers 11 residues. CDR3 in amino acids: CASREYETQYF. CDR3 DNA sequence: TGTGCCAGTCGGGAGTATGAGACCCAGTACTTC.

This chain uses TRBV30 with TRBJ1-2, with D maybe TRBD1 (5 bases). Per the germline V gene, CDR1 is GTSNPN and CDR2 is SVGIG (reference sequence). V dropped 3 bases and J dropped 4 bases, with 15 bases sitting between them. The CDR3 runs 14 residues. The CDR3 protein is CAWRDWGGTYGYTF. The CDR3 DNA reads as TGTGCCTGGAGGGATTGGGGGGGTACCTATGGCTACACCTTC.

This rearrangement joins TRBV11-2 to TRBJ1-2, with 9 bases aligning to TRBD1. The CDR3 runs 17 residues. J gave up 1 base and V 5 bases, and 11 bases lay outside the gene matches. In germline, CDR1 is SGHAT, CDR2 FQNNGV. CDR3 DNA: TGTGCCAGCAGCCACGACAGGGGGGGTTTAAATAACTATGGCTACACCTTC. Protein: CASSHDRGGLNNYGYTF.

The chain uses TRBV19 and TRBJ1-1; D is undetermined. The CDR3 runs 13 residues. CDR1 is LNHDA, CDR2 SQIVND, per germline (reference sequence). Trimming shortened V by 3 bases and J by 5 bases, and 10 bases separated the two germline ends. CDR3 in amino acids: CASSMSGSTEAFF. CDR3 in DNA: TGTGCCAGTAGTATGTCCGGTTCGACTGAAGCTTTCTTT.

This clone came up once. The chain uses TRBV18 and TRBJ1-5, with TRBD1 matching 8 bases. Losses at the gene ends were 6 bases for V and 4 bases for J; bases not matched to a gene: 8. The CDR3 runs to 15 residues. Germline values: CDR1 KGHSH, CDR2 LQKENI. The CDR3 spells CASSQDRVGNQPQHF. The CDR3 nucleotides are TGTGCCAGCTCTCAGGACAGGGTTGGAAATCAGCCCCAGCATTTT.

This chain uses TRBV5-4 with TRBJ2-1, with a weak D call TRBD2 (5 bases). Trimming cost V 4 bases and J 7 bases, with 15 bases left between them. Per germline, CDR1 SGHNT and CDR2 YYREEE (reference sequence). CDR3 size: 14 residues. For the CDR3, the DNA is TGTGCCAGCAGCCCAGACTATAAGGGAAATGAGCAGTTCTTC. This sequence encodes CASSPDYKGNEQFF.